The 26 T cell receptor beta chains below come from one sample, sequenced in a study of T cells in Graves' hyperthyroidism and ophthalmopathy. What was amplified from RNA transcripts were TCR beta CDR3 regions. The primer set for the first-round RT-PCR of the TCR CDR3 was HTBI. TCRdb ran MiXCR on the multiplex PCR reads and lists one entry per CDR3 protein. The sample consists of 700,000 or so distinct CDR3 sequences, 16% of them appearing once. The sequenced material came from blood. The receptors come from a man aged 18 to 29 with Graves' hyperthyroidism.

This rearrangement joins TRBV11-3 to TRBJ2-3; possible D gene TRBD1, 6 bases. V was pared by 5 bases and J by 0 bases, with 12 bases between. The CDR3 extends over 15 amino acids. Germline lookup yields CDR1 SGHNT and CDR2 YENEEA. The CDR3: CASSAGTPSTDTQYF. DNA for the CDR3: TGTGCCAGCAGCGCCGGGACACCTAGCACAGATACGCAGTATTTT.

This chain joins TRBV12-3 or TRBV12-4 and TRBJ1-4; unclear D gene. Trimming removed 5 bases at V and 5 bases at J, with 12 bases between. The CDR3 is made up of 14 amino acids. The CDR3 nucleotides read TGTGCCAGCAGTCAGAGGACCTGGAATGAAAAACTGTTTTTT. Translating gives CASSQRTWNEKLFF.

A word on this clonotype: A read error is possible here, since a much larger clone lies one base away. The chain has TRBV28 and TRBJ1-5, with D possibly being TRBD1 (6 bases). The CDR3 has 15 amino acids. The germline gives CDR1 MDHEN, CDR2 SYDVKM. As DNA, the CDR3 is TGTGCCAGCACCCTAAGCGGACAGCACTATCAGCCCCAGGATTTT. Residues: CASTLSGQHYQPQDF.

The chain couples TRBV14 to TRBJ2-7, with TRBD2 matching over 11 bases. Germline assignment: CDR1 SGHDN and CDR2 FVKESK. The V segment lost 3 bases and the J segment 6 bases; nucleotides outside the gene matches: 10. The CDR3 length is 16 residues. DNA of the CDR3: TGTGCCAGCAGCCATGGTAGCGGGAGGGCCTTGGGCGAGCAGTACTTC. This sequence encodes CASSHGSGRALGEQYF.

The gene calls are TRBV6-1 and TRBJ1-5; D ambiguous. V was trimmed by 4 bases and J by 5 bases, leaving 12 bases between them. Germline loops: CDR1 MNHNS, CDR2 SASEGT. CDR3 length: 14 amino acids. The CDR3 sequence: CASSVRSWDQPQHF. CDR3 nucleotide sequence: TGTGCCAGCAGTGTCCGGAGCTGGGATCAGCCCCAGCATTTT.

The rearrangement links TRBV3-1 to TRBJ2-1; 9 bases match TRBD2. Germline loops: CDR1 LGHDT, CDR2 YNNKEL (reference sequence). The CDR3 length is 16 residues. V was clipped by 0 bases and J by 2 bases; unmatched bases: 2. The DNA of the CDR3 is TGTGCCAGCAGCCAAGATAGCGGGAGTCCCTACAATGAGCAGTTCTTC. This gives the protein CASSQDSGSPYNEQFF.

This clonotype was counted ten times or more. This chain uses TRBV5-5 with TRBJ2-7, with 8 bases matching TRBD2. V gave up 2 bases and J gave up 7 bases; unmatched junction bases: 14. The CDR3 runs to 16 residues. Per the germline V gene, CDR1 is SGHKS and CDR2 is YYEKEE (reference sequence). The CDR3 DNA reads as TGTGCCAGCAGCTTTCTAGTTGGCGGGAGGCGGCGGGAGCAGTACTTC. This codes for CASSFLVGGRRREQYF. Full variable domain (missing parts from reference TRBV5-5 and TRBJ2-7): DAGVTQSPTHLIKTRGQQVTLRCSPISGHKSVSWYQQVLGQGPQFIFQYYEKEERGRGNFPDRFSARQFPNYSSELNVNALLLGDSALYLCASSFLVGGRRREQYFGPGTRLTVT.

This clonotype was counted at least ten times. V is TRBV18 and J is TRBJ2-1, with unresolved D. Trimming took off 0 bases at V and 4 bases at J, with 13 bases between the two ends. The V gene's germline CDR1 is KGHSH and CDR2 LQKENI. This CDR3 has 16 residues. CDR3 sequence (DNA): TGTGCCAGCTCACCACCGTCGAGCGAATCATACAATGAGCAGTTCTTC. This gives the protein CASSPPSSESYNEQFF.

This clonotype was detected a few times. V is TRBV5-6 and J is TRBJ1-3, with no clear D. The CDR3 runs 13 residues. Trimming removed 4 bases from V and 6 bases from J, with 11 bases in between. In germline, CDR1 is SGHDT, CDR2 YYEEEE. CDR3 protein: CASSLLLANTIYF. The CDR3 DNA reads TGTGCCAGCAGCCTCCTGTTGGCAAACACCATATATTTT.

Ten or more counts support this clonotype. The J gene is TRBJ2-7, the V gene TRBV6-2 or TRBV6-3; the D gene is possibly TRBD2 (5 bases). CDR3 length: 14 amino acids. The V end was cut by 7 bases, the J end by 2 bases, with 15 bases between. The germline gives CDR1 MNHEY, CDR2 SVGEGT. For the CDR3, the DNA is TGTGCCAGCACCTTCGAGCGGACTCCCTACGAGCAGTACTTC. Its translation: CASTFERTPYEQYF.

The rearrangement joins TRBV29-1 to TRBJ1-2; D is uncertain. The CDR3 totals 12 residues. V was pared by 5 bases and J by 3 bases, with 10 bases between. Germline CDR1 reads SQVTM; CDR2 reads ANQGSEA. CDR3 sequence reads: CSVRSADYGYTF. Here the CDR3 DNA reads TGCAGCGTTCGGAGCGCCGACTATGGCTACACCTTC.

The chain is built from TRBV24-1 and TRBJ2-5; D uncertain. The germline gives CDR1 KGHDR, CDR2 SFDVKD. V gave up 1 base and J gave up 0 bases, with 5 bases separating them. CDR3 length: 14 amino acids. CDR3 loop: CATSDFTNQETQYF. CDR3 DNA sequence: TGTGCCACCAGTGATTTTACTAACCAAGAGACCCAGTACTTC.

The rearrangement joins TRBV4-1 to TRBJ2-7, with no clear D. CDR3 length equals 18 residues. V was trimmed by 0 bases and J by 0 bases, leaving 18 bases between them. CDR1 MGHRA and CDR2 YSYEKL come from the germline V gene. CDR3 in DNA: TGCGCCAGCAGCCAAGAGATAGCTTGGACGGAGAGCTCCTACGAGCAGTACTTC. This encodes CASSQEIAWTESSYEQYF.

This clonotype came up many times. The rearrangement joins TRBV15 to TRBJ2-7; TRBD1 matches at 9 bases. Germline V gene sequence: CDR1 LNHNV, CDR2 YYDKDF (reference sequence). J was trimmed by 2 bases and V by 5 bases; bases with no gene match: 7. The CDR3 spans 15 residues. CDR3 coding DNA: TGTGCCACCAGCTTAACCGGGACAGGGACCTACGAGCAGTACTTC. Translated, it gives CATSLTGTGTYEQYF.

This clonotype was seen a few times. The chain joins TRBV19 to TRBJ2-7; 8 bases fit TRBD2. The length of the CDR3 is 15 residues. Germline CDR1 LNHDA, CDR2 SQIVND (reference sequence). The J segment lost 2 bases and the V segment lost 5 bases, leaving 8 bases of the junction unmatched. The CDR3 reads CASSFSGSRPYEQYF. The CDR3 DNA reads as TGTGCCAGTAGTTTCAGCGGGAGTAGACCCTACGAGCAGTACTTC.

The table lists this clonotype with many counts. This rearrangement joins TRBV12-3 or TRBV12-4 to TRBJ1-5; TRBD1 aligns across 7 bases. Unmatched junction bases numbered 2, after V lost 0 bases and J lost 0 bases. The CDR3 contains 16 residues. CDR3 DNA sequence: TGTGCCAGCAGTTTAGCGGGACAGAATAGCAATCAGCCCCAGCATTTT. It specifies CASSLAGQNSNQPQHF.

This clonotype came up many times. The rearrangement links TRBV20-1 to TRBJ1-4; 8 bases align to TRBD1. Germline V gene data show CDR1 as DFQATT and CDR2 as SNEGSKA (reference sequence). V lost 3 bases to trimming and J lost 8 bases; unmatched junction nucleotides: 11. This CDR3 is built from 15 residues. CDR3 sequence: CSARDGQGGREKLFF. The CDR3 bases are TGCAGTGCTAGGGACGGACAGGGAGGAAGAGAAAAACTGTTTTTT.

This clonotype was observed a handful of times. The chain couples TRBV5-6 to TRBJ1-2; 12 bases are a match to TRBD1. CDR3 length: 18 amino acids. J gave up 3 bases and V 6 bases, and 15 bases lay outside the gene matches. Germline V gives CDR1 SGHDT, CDR2 YYEEEE. CDR3 residues: CASNHAMGQGALYYGYTF. CDR3 bases: TGTGCCAGCAACCACGCCATGGGACAGGGGGCGTTGTACTATGGCTACACCTTC.

The gene calls are TRBV20-1 and TRBJ2-7; tentative D call: TRBD2 (7 bases). The V gene lost 1 base and the J gene lost 0 bases, with 16 bases spanning the gap. This CDR3 region has 16 residues. CDR1 is DFQATT, CDR2 SNEGSKA, per germline (reference sequence). CDR3 nucleotide sequence: TGCAGTGCTAGAGGGGGGGGCGGAGCACCCTCCTACGAGCAGTACTTC. As protein: CSARGGGGAPSYEQYF.

This clonotype was detected many times. This chain joins TRBV12-3 or TRBV12-4 and TRBJ2-5; tentatively, D is TRBD2 (6 bases). The CDR3 length is 14 residues. Trimming took 10 bases from V and 1 from J, leaving 16 bases between them. CDR3 nucleotide sequence: TGTGCCACCCAGGAGGGTCGTTTCCAAGAGACCCAGTACTTC. This codes for CATQEGRFQETQYF.

The CDR3 loop is CAWSVTFQETQYF. The CDR3 DNA reads as TGTGCCTGGAGTGTTACTTTTCAAGAGACCCAGTACTTC. The rearrangement joins TRBV30 to TRBJ2-5; no clear D gene. The CDR3 contains 13 residues. V was trimmed by 0 bases and J by 2 bases, leaving 7 bases between them. Looked up from germline, CDR1 is GTSNPN and CDR2 is SVGIG (reference sequence).

This clonotype was counted a few times. Here the CDR3 reads CATSAKRGAYNEQFF. As DNA, the CDR3 is TGTGCCACCAGTGCTAAGCGGGGGGCCTACAATGAGCAGTTCTTC. The chain recombines TRBV24-1 with TRBJ2-1; TRBD2 agrees at 9 bases. The CDR3 loop spans 15 amino acids. Germline-derived CDR1 and CDR2 are KGHDR and SFDVKD. V shed 5 bases and J 2 bases; nucleotides not matched to a gene: 3.

This clonotype was observed a handful of times. The V call is TRBV5-5, the J call TRBJ1-4; 7 nucleotides match TRBD1. V gave up 3 bases and J gave up 0 bases; unmatched junction bases: 5. CDR1 and CDR2 (germline): SGHKS, YYEKEE (reference sequence). The CDR3 extends over 16 amino acids. The CDR3 coding sequence is TGTGCCAGCAGCTCGTTGACAGGGTCAACTAATGAAAAACTGTTTTTT. It is translated as CASSSLTGSTNEKLFF.

This clonotype was counted only a few times. The J gene is TRBJ2-3, the V gene TRBV19; 8 nucleotides agree with TRBD2. Germline CDR1 and CDR2: LNHDA and SQIVND (reference sequence). The CDR3 is 15 amino acids. The ends lost 8 bases at V and 2 bases at J; junction bases unmatched: 9. The CDR3 sequence is CASEASGGFTDTQYF. For the CDR3, the DNA is TGTGCCAGTGAAGCGTCGGGGGGGTTCACAGATACGCAGTATTTT.

This clonotype was detected a few times. This chain joins TRBV20-1 and TRBJ2-5; 11 bases are shared with TRBD2. Germline loops: CDR1 DFQATT, CDR2 SNEGSKA (reference sequence). V lost 5 bases, J lost 13 bases, and 12 bases stayed unmatched. CDR3 size: 13 residues. As DNA, the CDR3 is TGCAGTGCTGCAGGGCTAGCGGGAGGAGAAGGGTACTTC. Translation: CSAAGLAGGEGYF.

At least ten counts were recorded for this clonotype. This rearrangement joins TRBV11-3 to TRBJ2-1; 10 bases map to TRBD2. The CDR3 is made up of 15 amino acids. Germline CDR1 reads SGHNT; CDR2 reads YENEEA. V was clipped by 4 bases and J by 7 bases; unmatched bases: 7. The CDR3 sequence is CASSYGLAASNEQFF. The CDR3 bases are TGTGCCAGCAGCTACGGACTAGCGGCTTCTAATGAGCAGTTCTTC.